The rows below give T cell receptor beta chains drawn from one sample of a study of blood T cell repertoires in COVID-19. TCRdb's copy holds only in-frame clones and misses some; the assay was immunoSEQ multiplex PCR. The sample holds 70,000 to 85,000 clones; roughly four fifths are singletons and the top ten take about a fifth. Sequencing input: peripheral blood. These receptors all come from a human donor in a cohort sampled during active COVID-19. The CDR3 runs from the conserved cysteine through the conserved F or W. A D gene is named only where the DNA matches it firmly. The size entry is marked missing in some rows and otherwise reads once, few, many or a size class.

NA	TRBV11-3	TRBJ1-2	TRBD1	TGTGCCAGCAGCTTAGGGGGGGACAGGGTATGTTATGGCTACACCTTC	CASSLGGDRVCYGYTF
NA	TRBV7-9	TRBJ2-3	NA	TGTGCCAGCAGCCTAGGCGTCACAGATACGCAGTATTTT	CASSLGVTDTQYF
NA	TRBV5-8	TRBJ2-6	TRBD1	TGTGCCAGCAGCTTGGGACAGGGAACTGGTGGGGCCAACGTCCTGACTTTC	CASSLGQGTGGANVLTF
NA	TRBV19	TRBJ2-7	TRBD1	TGTGCCAGTAGTATCCCCGGGACAGGGTGGGCGCAGTACTTC	CASSIPGTGWAQYF
NA	TRBV1	TRBJ2-5	NA	TGCACCAGCAGCCAGTTCGGGGGCCAAGAGACCCAGTACTTC	CTSSQFGGQETQYF
NA	TRBV18	TRBJ2-1	NA	TGTGCCAGCTCACCACTCCCCGACAGAGACAATGAGCAGTTCTTC	CASSPLPDRDNEQFF
NA	TRBV5-4	TRBJ1-5	NA	TGTGCCAGCAGCTTGGACATCAATCAGCCCCAGCATTTT	CASSLDINQPQHF
once	TRBV7-6	TRBJ1-2	TRBD1	TGTGCCAGCAGCGCAGGGGGCGGCTATGGCTACACCTTC	CASSAGGGYGYTF
NA	TRBV12-3/TRBV12-4	TRBJ2-1	NA	TGTGCCAGCAGTTTCGTCCTTTACAATGAGCAGTTCTTC	CASSFVLYNEQFF
once	TRBV5-4	TRBJ2-3	TRBD2	TGTGCCAGCAGCTATACTAGCGGGGGCTCAGATACGCAGTATTTT	CASSYTSGGSDTQYF
NA	TRBV4-2	TRBJ2-7	TRBD2	TGTGCCAGCAGCCAAGATCAAGGGACTAGCGATTACGAGCAGTACTTC	CASSQDQGTSDYEQYF
NA	TRBV18	TRBJ2-1	NA	TGTGCCAGCTCACACCGGACAAGAGGTGGGGATGAGCAGTTCTTC	CASSHRTRGGDEQFF